This TCR beta chain was recovered during a study of response to subunit inactivated influenza vaccine. Whole-study results and caveats: The authors offered the suggestion that each seasonal influenza vaccination recruits few new T cells.

Via MiXCR, TCRdb re-called the RT-PCR reads, giving one row per CDR3 protein. The table lists some 200,000 distinct CDR3 sequences, about 12% of them singletons, with 25% to 30% in the top ten. As for this clonotype: Antigen unknown. A much larger clone lies one base from this, so it may be a read error.

Germline V gives CDR1 MNHEY, CDR2 SMNVEV (reference sequence). The CDR3 has 17 amino acids. Separately, the same data were catalogued under a study of T cells expressing NK-cell markers. That investigation notes: UMI-tagged 5'RACE template switching yielded the TCR beta cDNA. Sorted CD3+CD56-NKG2C+, CD3+CD56+NKG2C- and CD3+CD56+NKG2C+ T cells were the source of the TCR beta repertoires. Sequenced donors, eight in total, included seven who were HCMV-seropositive and one who was seronegative. Sorting was limited to alpha-beta TCR-expressing T cells with an anti-gamma-delta TCR antibody in several experiments.

The TCR comes from a man between 50 and 59 years old who received an inactivated influenza vaccine. The chain employs TRBV27 and TRBJ2-1, with 9 bases aligning to TRBD1. TRBJ2-7 matches the DNA end more closely, so the J call is doubtful. The sample in question was CD8+ T cells sorted from PBMCs, obtained 11 to 12 days after vaccination. DNA of the CDR3: TGTGCCAGCAGTCTACAGGCCGGGACAGGGTTCTACAATGAGCAGTACTTC. Its translation is CASSLQAGTGFYNEQYF.